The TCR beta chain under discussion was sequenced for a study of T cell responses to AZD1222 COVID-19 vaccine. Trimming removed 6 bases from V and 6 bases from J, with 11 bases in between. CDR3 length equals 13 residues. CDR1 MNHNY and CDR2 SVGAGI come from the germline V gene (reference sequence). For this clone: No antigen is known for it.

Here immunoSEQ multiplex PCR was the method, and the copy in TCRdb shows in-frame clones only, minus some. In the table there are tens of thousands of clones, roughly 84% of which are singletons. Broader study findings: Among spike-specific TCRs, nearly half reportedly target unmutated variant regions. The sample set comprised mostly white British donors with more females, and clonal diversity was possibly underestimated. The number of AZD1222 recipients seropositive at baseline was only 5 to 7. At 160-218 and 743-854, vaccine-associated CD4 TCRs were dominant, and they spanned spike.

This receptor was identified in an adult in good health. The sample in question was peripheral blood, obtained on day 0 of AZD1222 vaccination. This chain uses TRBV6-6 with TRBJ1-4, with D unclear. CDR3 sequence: CASRLYPYEKLFF. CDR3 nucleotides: TGTGCCAGCAGACTCTACCCCTATGAAAAACTGTTTTTT.